This T cell receptor beta chain originates from a study of blood T cell repertoires in COVID-19 (dated by TCRdb to about 2020). About the full investigation: Samples covering the acute and convalescent phases of COVID-19 were provided by collaborators in the United States, Italy and Spain. The material from the prospective study consisted of cDNA or gDNA derived from T cells, B-cell-depleted T cells, or PBMCs. The dataset comprised deeply sampled blood TCRbeta repertoires from subjects exposed to, actively infected with, or recovered from COVID-19. The repertoires were released in a freely available public database meant as a resource for research on the immune response to SARS-CoV-2. The samples were drawn from the first 160 participants of the ongoing ImmuneRACE study and from 950 to 1,500 subjects provided by 6 global collaborators. A de-identified subject ID, COVID-19 status, age in years and sex were almost always included in the sample metadata. Where HLA class I and class II types were available, the types were taken from metadata supplied by the sample provider, not from assay-based typing. Overall results and qualifications from the work: Clinical and demographic metadata were provided uncurated, with the amount varying by source and participant.

Participants in the prospective study were aged roughly 18 to 95 years, lived in more than 20 United States geographic areas, and enrolled through a virtual design. Cohort assignment in the prospective study relied on participant-reported clinical history from a screening survey and a study questionnaire. Exposed participants had been in contact, within 2 weeks of entering the study, with a person who had a PCR-confirmed or clinician-diagnosed case of COVID-19. Mobile phlebotomists in the prospective study collected whole blood, serum and a nasopharyngeal or oropharyngeal swab from every participant. Participants in the prospective study had the option to provide additional blood draws and questionnaires over an approximately 2-month period. Before DNA extraction, prospective study blood samples were shipped either frozen or at room temperature. About this clone: Its antigen specificity is not known. Base qualities are not at hand, and no much larger clone is one base apart.

The CDR3 numbers 18 residues from cysteine through phenylalanine. The only DNA kept is the CDR3, 54 bases in frame from the first base. Reading the germline V gene gives CDR1 KGHSH and CDR2 LQKENI. Trimming removed 2 bases from V and 3 bases from J, leaving 20 bases between the germline ends. The immunoSEQ Assay, a bias-controlled multiplex PCR, was used to amplify TCRbeta CDR3 regions from genomic DNA. In the authors' own workflow: The number of nucleated cells in each sample was estimated by amplification of reference gene primers within the assay. To quantify the absolute abundance of each unique TCRbeta CDR3 rearrangement, sequence reads were collapsed and filtered. For each sample, productive Simpson clonality was calculated as the square root of Simpson's diversity index over productive rearrangements. Held by TCRdb, this immuneACCESS table contains in-frame sequences only and omits some clones. Under half of the omission traces to an unresolved V gene where checked; the cause of the rest is unknown. V and J calls and clone size are given by that table; D and trimming were obtained from the DNA. The sample table lists some 340,000 clones, approximately 91% of them with a count of one. The ten largest account for roughly 3.6% of the sample.

The sequence derives from a woman under 40 who had been exposed to COVID-19. The sequenced sample was PBMCs or T cells enriched from blood (not recorded which). Rearrangement joined TRBV18 to TRBJ2-1; the D gene is perhaps TRBD1, from 5 matching bases. The CDR3 region: CASSPIRSIETDYNEQFF. The nucleotide sequence reads TGTGCCAGCTCACCAATACGGTCGATCGAGACAGACTACAATGAGCAGTTCTTC. The reference TRBV18 and TRBJ2-1 proteins fill in what lies around the CDR3, so the full variable domain reads NAGVMQNPRHLVRRRGQEARLRCSPMKGHSHVYWYRQLPEEGLKFMVYLQKENIIDESGMPKERFSAEFPKEGPSILRIQQVVRGDSAAYFCASSPIRSIETDYNEQFFGPGTRLTVL.